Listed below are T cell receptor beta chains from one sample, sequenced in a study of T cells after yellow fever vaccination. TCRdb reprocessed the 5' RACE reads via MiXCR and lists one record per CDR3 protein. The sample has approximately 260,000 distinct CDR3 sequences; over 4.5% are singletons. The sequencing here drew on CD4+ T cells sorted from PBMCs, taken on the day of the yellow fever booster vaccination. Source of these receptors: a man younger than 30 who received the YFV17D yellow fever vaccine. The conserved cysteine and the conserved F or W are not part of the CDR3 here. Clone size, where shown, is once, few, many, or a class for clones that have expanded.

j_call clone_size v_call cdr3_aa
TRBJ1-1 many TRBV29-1 SVGSRLGGTEAF
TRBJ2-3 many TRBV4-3 ASSHAQGDDTQY
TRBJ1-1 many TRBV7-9 ASSSGPRNTEAF
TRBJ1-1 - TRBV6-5 ASITWGQGTEAF
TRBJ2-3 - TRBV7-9 ASSGDRVENTQY
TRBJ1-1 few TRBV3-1 ASSQERTGAYEAF
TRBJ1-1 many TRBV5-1 ASSLAGGLRGGNTEAF
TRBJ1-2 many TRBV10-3 AIGTGADYGYT
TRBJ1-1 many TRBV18 ASSRDREIAF
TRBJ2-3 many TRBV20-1 SASSGTGWADTQY
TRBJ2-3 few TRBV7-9 ASRARAFFTDTQY
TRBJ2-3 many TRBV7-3 ASSPGGPGTDTQY
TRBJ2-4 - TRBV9 ASSGSIPRPVAKNIQY
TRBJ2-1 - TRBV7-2 ASSFGSGRKQF
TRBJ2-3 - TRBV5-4 ASSLVFGGGVADTQY
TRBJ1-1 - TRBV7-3 ASSLMPDGDTEAF
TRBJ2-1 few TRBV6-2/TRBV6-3 ASSYSGLAGGDEQF
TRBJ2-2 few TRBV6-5 ASSNGGSDTGELF
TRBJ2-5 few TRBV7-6 ASSLMVGGVQETQY
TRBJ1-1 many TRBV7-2 ASSLRQDTEAF
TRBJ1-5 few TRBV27 ASSLGRENNQPQH
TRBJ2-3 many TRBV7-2 ASSTLAGRTQY
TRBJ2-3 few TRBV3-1 ASSQEIRGGPTDTQY
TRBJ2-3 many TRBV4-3 ASSQDRGGGADTQY
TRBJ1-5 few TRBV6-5 ASSYSVTSNQPQH
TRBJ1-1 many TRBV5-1 ASSLGPSNTEAF
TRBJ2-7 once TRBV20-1 SYRHGGRSSYEQY
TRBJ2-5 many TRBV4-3 ASSPGLRQETQY
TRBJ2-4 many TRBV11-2 ASSLGGAQNIQY
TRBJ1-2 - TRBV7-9 ASTTHGTEGYGYT
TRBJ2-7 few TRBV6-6 ASSLGLAGDYEQY
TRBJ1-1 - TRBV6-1 ASSEALEGNTEAF
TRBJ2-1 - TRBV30 AWSVWRGANEQF
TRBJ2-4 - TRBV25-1 ASSELNSRGRNIQY
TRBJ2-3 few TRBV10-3 AISTRQGNLTDTQY
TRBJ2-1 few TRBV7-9 ASSSRGRGFLEQF
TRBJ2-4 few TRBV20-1 SARDGGTKAKNIQY
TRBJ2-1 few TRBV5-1 ASRTGTSSLGNEQF
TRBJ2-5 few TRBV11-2 ASSPKLILQETQY
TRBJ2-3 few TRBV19 ASSALVGKGTDTQY
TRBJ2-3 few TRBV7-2 ASSLRRTTVFDTQY
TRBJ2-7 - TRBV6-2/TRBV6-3 ASSYSTVSYEQY
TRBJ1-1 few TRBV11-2 ASGQHTEAF
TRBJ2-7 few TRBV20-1 SYRPGGRSSYEQY
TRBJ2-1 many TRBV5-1 ASAKQGSSNEQF
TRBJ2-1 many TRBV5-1 ASSWGQGGEQF
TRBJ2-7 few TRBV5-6 ASSFRDTDYEQY
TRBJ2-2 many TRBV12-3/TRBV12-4 ASRIGGAGELF
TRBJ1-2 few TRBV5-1 ASSLGLNRDYGYT
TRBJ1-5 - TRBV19 ASHDRLSAQH